Below are 21 T cell receptor beta chains sequenced from a single sample in a study of blood T cell repertoires in COVID-19. Sequencing was performed with immunoSEQ multiplex PCR; in TCRdb, only in-frame clones are kept and a portion is missing. The sample shows a few hundred thousand clones, about 90% of them seen only once. Sample: PBMCs or T cells enriched from blood (not recorded which). These receptors were collected from a man between 18 and 35 years old who had recovered from COVID-19.

The rearrangement uses TRBV28 and TRBJ1-5, with 10 positions matching TRBD1. V dropped 3 bases and J dropped 4; count of bases not matched to a gene: 6. The germline CDR1 and CDR2 sequences are MDHEN and SYDVKM. The CDR3 has 16 residues. The CDR3 DNA is TGTGCCAGCAGTTTGCTATGGACAGGGGGGAATCAGCCCCAGCATTTT. Its translation is CASSLLWTGGNQPQHF. Full variable domain (rest looked up from reference TRBV28 and TRBJ1-5): DVKVTQSSRYLVKRTGEKVFLECVQDMDHENMFWYRQDPGLGLRLIYFSYDVKMKEKGDIPEGYSVSREKKERFSLILESASTNQTSMYLCASSLLWTGGNQPQHFGDGTRLSIL.

V gene TRBV7-8 combines with J gene TRBJ2-7; D is unclear. From germline, CDR1 is SGHVS and CDR2 FQNEAQ. The CDR3 totals 13 residues. Trimming took 2 bases from V and 2 from J, leaving 7 bases between them. This chain's CDR3 is CASSLISTYEQYF. The CDR3 DNA reads TGTGCCAGCAGCTTAATTTCAACCTACGAGCAGTACTTC.

The V call is TRBV4-2, the J call TRBJ2-1, with TRBD2 matching over 12 bases. Losses at the gene ends were 3 bases for V and 4 bases for J; bases not matched to a gene: 4. CDR3 size: 16 residues. Germline V gene sequence: CDR1 LGHNA, CDR2 YNFKEQ. The CDR3 spells CASSHPLAGGYNEQFF. CDR3 coding DNA: TGTGCCAGCAGCCATCCACTAGCGGGGGGATACAATGAGCAGTTCTTC.

CDR3: CASSLVQITEAFF. The CDR3 coding sequence is TGTGCCAGCAGTTTAGTACAGATAACGGAAGCTTTCTTT. The gene calls are TRBV12-3 or TRBV12-4 and TRBJ1-1; D ambiguous. This CDR3 has 13 amino acids. V was pared by 1 base and J by 8 bases, with 11 bases between.

This clone was seen only a few times. The rearrangement links TRBV7-7 to TRBJ2-7, with 11 bases fitting TRBD2. The length of the CDR3 is 15 residues. The J segment lost 0 bases and the V segment lost 5 bases, leaving 3 bases of the junction unmatched. Germline CDR1 and CDR2: SSHAT and FNYEAQ (reference sequence). The CDR3 loop reads CASSQGLAASYEQYF. The CDR3, as DNA: TGTGCCAGCAGCCAGGGACTAGCGGCCTCCTACGAGCAGTACTTC.

The chain uses TRBV28 and TRBJ1-5; no clear D. V lost 9 bases and J 3 bases, leaving 9 bases between the germline ends. CDR3 length: 12 residues. Germline V gene lookup returns CDR1 MDHEN and CDR2 SYDVKM. In DNA form, the CDR3 reads TGTGCCAGTGAGGGAGACAATCAGCCCCAGCATTTT. Protein sequence: CASEGDNQPQHF.

This clone was counted between two and nine times. J is TRBJ2-1 and V is TRBV5-4; a possible D gene is TRBD2 (5 bases). This CDR3 spans 14 amino acids. The germline V and J ends were trimmed by 0 bases and 3 bases, with 7 bases remaining between them. CDR1 SGHNT and CDR2 YYREEE come from the germline V gene (reference sequence). CDR3 region: CASSLAADYNEQFF. The CDR3 DNA is TGTGCCAGCAGCTTGGCAGCGGACTACAATGAGCAGTTCTTC.

The genes are TRBV23-1 and TRBJ2-3, with 8 bases lining up with TRBD2. TRBV23-1 is identified as an open reading frame with a role that is uncertain. CDR3 length: 19 amino acids. J lost 1 base, V lost 3 bases, and 15 bases had no gene match. CDR3 region: CASSHGPGEAGACTDTQYF. DNA of the CDR3: TGCGCCAGCAGTCATGGTCCGGGAGAAGCGGGGGCCTGCACAGATACGCAGTATTTT.

The V gene is TRBV5-5, the J gene TRBJ1-1; D is unresolved. This CDR3 comprises 14 residues. The ends were cut back, 4 bases at V and 1 base at J, with 11 bases in the middle. Germline V gives CDR1 SGHKS, CDR2 YYEKEE (reference sequence). The CDR3 DNA sequence: TGTGCCAGCAGCCCCCGCGCCTCGAACACTGAAGCTTTCTTT. Translated: CASSPRASNTEAFF. Full variable domain (outside the CDR3, taken from reference TRBV5-5 and TRBJ1-1): DAGVTQSPTHLIKTRGQQVTLRCSPISGHKSVSWYQQVLGQGPQFIFQYYEKEERGRGNFPDRFSARQFPNYSSELNVNALLLGDSALYLCASSPRASNTEAFFGQGTRLTVV.

The V call is TRBV28, the J call TRBJ2-2; 8 bases fit TRBD2. Losses at the gene ends were 5 bases for V and 7 bases for J; bases not matched to a gene: 18. The germline CDR1 and CDR2 sequences are MDHEN and SYDVKM. The length of the CDR3 is 18 residues. As DNA, the CDR3 is TGTGCCAGCAGTCCGCCCAGCGGGAGTGTCCGTCTGAGCGGGGAGCTGTTTTTT. Translated, it gives CASSPPSGSVRLSGELFF.

This clone has just a few counts. DNA of the CDR3: TGTGCCAGCAGCACCGGGACAGGGGGTGGCAATGAGCAGTTCTTC. Protein: CASSTGTGGGNEQFF. This rearrangement joins TRBV3-1 (or the pseudogene TRBV3-2) to TRBJ2-1; 11 bases line up with TRBD1. This CDR3 contains 15 residues. The junction had 6 bases not matched to a gene; V was cut back by 5 bases and J by 6 bases. CDR1 is LGHDT and CDR2 is YNNKEL in the germline V gene (reference sequence).

This rearrangement joins TRBV15 to TRBJ2-5; D is perhaps TRBD1 (6 bases). Germline CDR1 is LNHNV and CDR2 is YYDKDF (reference sequence). This CDR3 is built from 14 residues. V was cut by 6 bases and J by 0 bases, with 11 bases left in between. CDR3 protein: CATRGTGYQETQYF. The CDR3 DNA sequence: TGTGCCACCAGGGGTACAGGGTACCAAGAGACCCAGTACTTC.

The V call is TRBV7-9, the J call TRBJ2-7; D gene uncertain. V lost 5 bases and J 3 bases, leaving 11 bases between the germline ends. CDR1 and CDR2 (germline): SEHNR, FQNEAQ (reference sequence). The CDR3 extends over 13 amino acids. CDR3 coding DNA: TGTGCCAGCAGCAATGGGCCCGGCTACGAGCAGTACTTC. This translates into CASSNGPGYEQYF.

The V and J genes are TRBV7-2 and TRBJ2-5, with D perhaps TRBD1 (5 bases). The CDR3 runs to 11 residues. CDR1 is SGHTA and CDR2 is FQGNSA in the germline V gene. Deletions cut 4 bases from V and 7 bases from J, with 7 bases between. The CDR3 DNA sequence: TGTGCCAGCAGCTCTAGGGGGACCCAGTACTTC. It codes for CASSSRGTQYF.

The chain links TRBV6-5 to TRBJ1-1; D is ambiguous. The V end lost 10 bases, the J end lost 5 bases, and 14 bases lay between the germline ends. The CDR3 loop spans 12 amino acids. Germline V CDR1 and CDR2: MNHEY, SVGAGI. The CDR3 DNA reads as TGTGCCACGGGCCTGGGAGGAACTGAAGCTTTCTTT. Protein: CATGLGGTEAFF.

The chain carries TRBV7-9 and TRBJ1-2, with D perhaps matching TRBD1 (6 bases). This CDR3 is 15 amino acids long. The ends were cut back, 7 bases at V and 7 bases at J, with 22 bases in the middle. CDR1 is SEHNR, CDR2 FQNEAQ, per germline (reference sequence). CDR3 DNA sequence: TGTGCCAGCACAGAATGGGACACATCGGAGCGTGGCTACACCTTC. As protein: CASTEWDTSERGYTF.

The CDR3 loop reads CASRARAYNEQFF. Written as DNA, the CDR3 is TGTGCCAGCAGGGCGCGGGCCTACAATGAGCAGTTCTTC. The gene calls are TRBV5-6 and TRBJ2-1; D might be TRBD2 (5 bases). The CDR3 contains 13 residues. From germline, CDR1 is SGHDT and CDR2 YYEEEE. V lost 5 bases and J lost 2, with 8 bases in between.

The chain uses TRBV7-6 and TRBJ2-7; 10 positions agree with TRBD2. CDR3 length equals 15 residues. The V gene's germline CDR1 is SGHVS and CDR2 FNYEAQ. V trimming: 2 bases; J trimming: 7 bases; junction bases outside the gene matches: 8. The CDR3 region has the DNA TGTGCCAGCAGCTTAAGTTCTAGCGGGAGTGGAGAGCAGTACTTC. Protein sequence: CASSLSSSGSGEQYF.

The chain combines TRBV27 with TRBJ2-1, with TRBD1 matching 7 bases. The CDR3 covers 15 residues. Germline V gene data show CDR1 as MNHEY and CDR2 as SMNVEV (reference sequence). V lost 4 bases to trimming and J lost 3 bases; unmatched junction nucleotides: 6. In nucleotides, the CDR3 is TGTGCCAGCAGTTCGTCCGGGACAGTCTACAATGAGCAGTTCTTC. It specifies CASSSSGTVYNEQFF.

The CDR3 region has the DNA TGTGCCAGCAGTCCCGAGGACTCCTATAATTCACCCCTCCACTTT. Protein sequence: CASSPEDSYNSPLHF. The chain is built from TRBV27 and TRBJ1-6; D not certain. Germline assignment: CDR1 MNHEY and CDR2 SMNVEV (reference sequence). This CDR3 is 15 amino acids long. V gave up 5 bases and J gave up 0 bases, with 8 bases separating them.

This clone appeared once. The chain combines TRBV27 with TRBJ2-3; 10 bases align to TRBD2. This CDR3 is built from 15 residues. V lost 4 bases and J lost 3; bases outside the gene matches: 4. Germline assignment: CDR1 MNHEY and CDR2 SMNVEV (reference sequence). CDR3 sequence (DNA): TGTGCCAGCAGTTCACTAGCGGGAATGACAGATACGCAGTATTTT. Its translation is CASSSLAGMTDTQYF.